The source of this TCR beta chain is a study of shared clonotypes between healthy human individuals. Study details: Sampling drew on donors who were two women and a few men aged 18 to 49. Study-wide results and caveats: A handful of donors showed sharing of 4.5% to 5% of naive CD4 clonotypes. Non-shared clonotypes showed lower generation probabilities than clonotypes common to all four donors.

Note on this clone: Its antigen is as yet unknown.

Profiling relied on immunoSEQ multiplex PCR, and the TCRdb table lists in-frame clones only, not all of them. This repertoire shows some 2 million clones, 95% found once; its top ten account for 0.1% to 0.15%. All participating donors were Caucasian adults from Nashville, Tennessee. This CDR3 comprises 14 residues. V was clipped by 4 bases and J by 3 bases; unmatched bases: 6. Germline V lookup: CDR1 MGHDK, CDR2 SYGVNS. Material for sequencing was naive CD4+ T cells sorted from blood. Indicated subset: CD45RA+ positively selected. The chain carries TRBV25-1 and TRBJ2-7; TRBD2 aligns across 7 bases. The receptor comes from a man aged 18 to 29 in good health. CDR3 residues: CASSVGGLGYEQYF. The CDR3 DNA sequence: TGTGCCAGCAGTGTGGGAGGGCTAGGCTACGAGCAGTACTTC.